At least ten counts were recorded for the clone carrying this T cell receptor beta chain. Its antigen is not identified. The record originates from a study of T-cell reconstitution after alpha-beta-depleted transplantation in children. Unique molecular identifiers were used in preparing the TCRbeta library. MiXCR, applied by TCRdb to the PCR reads, yields one record per CDR3 protein. The sample holds hundreds of thousands of distinct CDR3 sequences, approximately 13% seen once. Study-wide results and caveats: Expanded graft clones numbering several hundred reportedly gave rise to alpha-beta T cells about two months after transplant. Some patients' high day-60 TCRbeta diversity was attributed to recipient cells surviving conditioning. T cells produced anew were the main source of T-cell counts and diversity one year after transplant.

This CDR3 contains 13 residues. Trimming stripped 2 bases from V and 3 bases from J, with 11 bases between. The germline V gene encodes CDR1 DFQATT and CDR2 SNEGSKA (reference sequence). The chain uses TRBV20-1 and TRBJ2-7; TRBD1 or TRBD2 may be the D gene (6 bases each). The material was PBMCs, mostly from graft donor cells, obtained 360 days after TCRalphabeta/CD19-depleted stem cell transplant. The clonotype comes from a male patient younger than 18 who had a stem cell transplant for acute myeloid leukemia, so the T cells may come from the graft donor. The CDR3 coding sequence is TGCAGTGCTAGACTCAGGGGAGGCTACGAGCAGTACTTC. Translating it yields CSARLRGGYEQYF.